This TCR beta chain was profiled in a study of shared clonotypes between healthy human individuals (dated by TCRdb to 2018 to 2020). With regard to the full study: A couple of women and a few men aged 18 to 49 years were included in the cohort. For each donor, CD4 naive and CD4 memory were each given three plates, CD8 naive was given two plates, and CD8 memory was given one plate. Blood TCR repertoires of several healthy adults were deeply sequenced to estimate repertoire size and the extent of clonotype sharing between individuals. Libraries were prepared and TCR repertoires were sequenced by different laboratories using diverse techniques, in order to increase sequencing depth and limit assay-specific biases. Between about 0.8 and 9 billion PBMCs per donor were obtained by leukapheresis. Study-wide conclusions, independent of this receptor: The genetic and exposure-history diversity represented was limited by the small number of donors. Compared with non-shared clonotypes, the clonotypes found in all four sorted-subset donors had higher generation probabilities. Pairwise subsampling indicated that sequencing depth was expected to affect the degree of clonotype sharing among donors. When several donors were compared, the shared fraction of clonotypes was about 5% for naive CD4, about 4% for naive CD8, 2% to 2.5% for memory CD4, and 0.4% for memory CD8. Larger estimated clonotype richness was generally found for naive subsets than for memory subsets. Rarefaction of sorted-subset datasets indicated incomplete sequencing despite the large sequencing depth. Only blood was sampled, and tissue TCR repertoires likely differ from those in blood.

TCR CDR3 regions were amplified from genomic DNA by multiplex PCR using the deep immunoSEQ assay. Extracted genomic DNA from each cell subset was distributed evenly across all wells of several immunoSEQ 96-well plates, and each plate was treated as a replicate. For sorted subsets, 200 to 250 ng of genomic DNA, equivalent to around 29,000 T cell genomes, went into each replicate PCR. Purified libraries were measured with a Qubit 3.0 fluorometer, size-checked on a Bioanalyzer 2100, and measured again with the KAPA Library Quantification kit. Every immunoSEQ 96-well plate was sequenced on a separate single-read 150-cycle Illumina NextSeq 550 flow cell. The published analysis was carried out like this. The immunoSEQ output contained only junctional sequences without quality scores, so filtering could not match that applied to full-length reads. To assign V/J genes and CDR3, sequences were annotated against IMGT germline references using PyIR, a Python wrapper for IgBLAST v1.9. Reads were removed for weak V/J assignments (E-value above 1e-6), missing CDR3, stop codons, out-of-frame junctions, or ambiguous translated residues. V3J clonotypes were defined as sequences sharing an identical inferred V gene, J gene, and CDR3 amino acid sequence. To compute the percentage overlap between repertoires, the number of shared unique clonotypes was divided by the size of the smaller repertoire. Repertoire richness was assessed with RTK rarefaction, the Chao1 estimator, and Recon v2.1 estimates of unobserved clonotypes. For all TCRbeta clonotypes obtained by the gDNA method from a handful of donors, generation probabilities were computed with OLGA. TCRdb stores this immuneACCESS table with in-frame sequences only. Part of the clones is absent; in the studies checked, under half of the shortfall reflects unresolved V genes, and no reason is known for the rest. V, J and clone size derive from that table, while D and trimming were established from the DNA sequence. The sample has about 600,000 clones on record, more than 95% of them singletons. The ten biggest clones cover about 0.057% of the sample.

Its CDR3 holds 14 amino acids, cysteine through phenylalanine. Only the CDR3 region is kept as DNA, spanning 42 bases read in frame from base 1. CDR1 and CDR2 were assigned from the germline V gene (reference sequence) as LNHDA and SQIVND. Here V drops 6 bases and J drops 1 base, and the junction holds 5 bases not matched to any gene. Turning to this clone: Which antigen it targets is not known. Per-nucleotide qualities are absent, and no much larger clonotype sits a single base away.

Healthy HIV-negative adults with no recently reported acute infections or vaccinations were included as donors. Every donor was a Caucasian adult living in Nashville, Tennessee, USA. CD4+ T cells were enriched through magnetic negative selection, after which naive cells were positively selected on CD45RA and the remaining negative fraction served as the memory subset. Blood was obtained by leukapheresis, after which PBMCs were separated by Ficoll-Histopaque density gradient centrifugation and cryopreserved in liquid nitrogen vapor phase. Analytical flow cytometry was used to check the purity and quantity of every magnetically sorted T cell population. From each sorted fraction, genomic DNA was isolated and quantified by UV absorbance on a Nanodrop 2000c.

The receptor chain draws on TRBV19 and TRBJ1-1, with 7 central nucleotides matching TRBD1. The sequencing sample was made of naive CD4+ T cells sorted from blood. The cell subset or site label, as the study defines it: CD45RA+ positively selected. The receptor's source is a woman in her 30s in good health. DNA sequence: TGTGCCAGTAGACTACAGGGGAGGAACACTGAAGCTTTCTTT. Translated, this is CASRLQGRNTEAFF.